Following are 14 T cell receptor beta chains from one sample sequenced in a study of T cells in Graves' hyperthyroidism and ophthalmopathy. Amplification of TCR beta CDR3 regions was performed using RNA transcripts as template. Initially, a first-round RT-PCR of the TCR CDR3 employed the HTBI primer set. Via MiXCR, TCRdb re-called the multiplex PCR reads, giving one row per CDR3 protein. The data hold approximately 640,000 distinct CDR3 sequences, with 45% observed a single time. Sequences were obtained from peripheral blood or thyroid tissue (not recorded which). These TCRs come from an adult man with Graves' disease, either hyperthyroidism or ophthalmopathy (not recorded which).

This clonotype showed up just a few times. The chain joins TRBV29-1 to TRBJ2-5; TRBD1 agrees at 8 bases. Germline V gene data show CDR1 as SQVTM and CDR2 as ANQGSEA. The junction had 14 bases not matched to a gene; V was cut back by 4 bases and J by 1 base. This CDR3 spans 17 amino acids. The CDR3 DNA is TGCAGCGTTGGAGGGTCGGCAGGGGGCATGGGCCAAGAGACCCAGTACTTC. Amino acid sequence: CSVGGSAGGMGQETQYF. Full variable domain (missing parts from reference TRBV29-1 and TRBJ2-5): SAVISQKPSRDICQRGTSLTIQCQVDSQVTMMFWYRQQPGQSLTLIATANQGSEATYESGFVIDKFPISRPNLTFSTLTVSNMSPEDSSIYLCSVGGSAGGMGQETQYFGPGTRLLVL.

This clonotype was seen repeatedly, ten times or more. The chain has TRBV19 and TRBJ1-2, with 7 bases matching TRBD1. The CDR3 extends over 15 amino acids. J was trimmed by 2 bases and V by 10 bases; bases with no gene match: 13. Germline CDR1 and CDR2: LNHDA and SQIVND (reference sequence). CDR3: CATSPRTGVNYGYTF. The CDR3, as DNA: TGTGCCACAAGCCCCCGGACAGGCGTGAACTATGGCTACACCTTC.

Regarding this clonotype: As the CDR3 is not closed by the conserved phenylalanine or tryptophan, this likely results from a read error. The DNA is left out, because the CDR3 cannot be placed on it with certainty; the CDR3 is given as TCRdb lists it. CDR3 residues: CASSEQGD. The rearrangement links TRBV2 to TRBJ1-4; TRBD1, the D gene given by the table, was not confirmed from the DNA. Germline V lookup: CDR1 SNHLY, CDR2 FYNNEI. 8 amino acids form the CDR3, both terminal residues included.

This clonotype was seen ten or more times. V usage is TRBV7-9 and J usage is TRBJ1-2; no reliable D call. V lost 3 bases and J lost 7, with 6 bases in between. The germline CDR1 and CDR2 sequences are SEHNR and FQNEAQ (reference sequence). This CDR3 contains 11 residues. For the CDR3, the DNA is TGTGCCAGCAGCTTTTTATCTGGCTACACCTTC. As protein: CASSFLSGYTF.

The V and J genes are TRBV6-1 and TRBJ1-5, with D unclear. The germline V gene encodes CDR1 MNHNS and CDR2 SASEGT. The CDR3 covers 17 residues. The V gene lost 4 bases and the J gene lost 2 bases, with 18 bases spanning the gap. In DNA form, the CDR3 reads TGTGCCAGCAGTGGAGGCTTTGTGATAGGCGGCAATCAGCCCCAGCATTTT. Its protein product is CASSGGFVIGGNQPQHF.

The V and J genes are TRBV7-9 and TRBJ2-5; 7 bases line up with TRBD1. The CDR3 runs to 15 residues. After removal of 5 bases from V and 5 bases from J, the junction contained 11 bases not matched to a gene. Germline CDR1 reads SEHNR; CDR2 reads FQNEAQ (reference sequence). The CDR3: CASSTSQGMQETQYF. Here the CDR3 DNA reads TGTGCCAGCAGCACCTCACAGGGGATGCAGGAGACCCAGTACTTC.

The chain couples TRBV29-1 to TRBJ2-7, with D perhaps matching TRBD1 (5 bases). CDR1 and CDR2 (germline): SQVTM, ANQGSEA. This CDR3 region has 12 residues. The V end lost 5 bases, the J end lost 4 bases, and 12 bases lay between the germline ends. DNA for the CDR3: TGCAGCGTTATAACTGGGGCTTACGAGCAGTACTTC. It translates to CSVITGAYEQYF.

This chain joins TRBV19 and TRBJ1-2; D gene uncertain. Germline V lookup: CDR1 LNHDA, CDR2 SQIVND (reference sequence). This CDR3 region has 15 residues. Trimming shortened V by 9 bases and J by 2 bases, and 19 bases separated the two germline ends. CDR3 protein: CASSPDAAGNYGYTF. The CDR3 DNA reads TGTGCCAGCTCCCCTGACGCGGCGGGCAACTATGGCTACACCTTC.

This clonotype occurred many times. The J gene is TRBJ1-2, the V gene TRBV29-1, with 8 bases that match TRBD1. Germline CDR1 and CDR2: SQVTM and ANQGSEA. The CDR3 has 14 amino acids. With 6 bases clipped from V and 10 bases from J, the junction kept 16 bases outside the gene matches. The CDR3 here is CSVRTAIDRGAYTF. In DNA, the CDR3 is TGCAGCGTGAGGACCGCTATTGACAGGGGAGCCTACACCTTC.

CDR3: CASSLQGAYETQYF. In nucleotides, the CDR3 is TGTGCCAGCAGCTTACAGGGGGCGTACGAGACCCAGTACTTC. The chain links TRBV7-2 to TRBJ2-5, with 8 bases aligning to TRBD1. This CDR3 spans 14 amino acids. V was clipped by 2 bases and J by 5 bases; unmatched bases: 4. CDR1 and CDR2 from the germline V gene are SGHTA and FQGNSA.

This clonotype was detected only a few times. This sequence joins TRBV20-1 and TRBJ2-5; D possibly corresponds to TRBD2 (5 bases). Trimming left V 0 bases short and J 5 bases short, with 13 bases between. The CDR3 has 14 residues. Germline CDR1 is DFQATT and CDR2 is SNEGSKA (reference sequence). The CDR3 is CSARDGLTGETQYF. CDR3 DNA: TGCAGTGCTAGAGATGGACTTACCGGGGAGACCCAGTACTTC.

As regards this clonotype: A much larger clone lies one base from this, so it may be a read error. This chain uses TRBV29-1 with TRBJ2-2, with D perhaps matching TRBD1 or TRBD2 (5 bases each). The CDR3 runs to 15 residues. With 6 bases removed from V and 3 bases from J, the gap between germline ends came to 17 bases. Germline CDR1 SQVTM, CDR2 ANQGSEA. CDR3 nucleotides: TGCAGCGTCGGAAGGGACGGTCCGGACACCGGGGAGCTGTTTTTT. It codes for CSVGRDGPDTGELFF.

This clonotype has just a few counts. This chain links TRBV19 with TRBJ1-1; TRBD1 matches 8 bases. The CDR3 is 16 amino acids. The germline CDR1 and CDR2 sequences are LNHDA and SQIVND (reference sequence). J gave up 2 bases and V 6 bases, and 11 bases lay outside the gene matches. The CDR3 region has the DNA TGTGCCAGTAGCCCGGGCCCCGGGACAGGAAACACTGAAGCTTTCTTT. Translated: CASSPGPGTGNTEAFF.

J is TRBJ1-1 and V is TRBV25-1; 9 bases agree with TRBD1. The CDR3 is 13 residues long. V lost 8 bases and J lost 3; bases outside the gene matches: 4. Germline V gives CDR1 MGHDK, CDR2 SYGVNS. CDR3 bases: TGTGCCAGCGGGGACAGGGCCTACACTGAAGCTTTCTTT. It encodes CASGDRAYTEAFF.